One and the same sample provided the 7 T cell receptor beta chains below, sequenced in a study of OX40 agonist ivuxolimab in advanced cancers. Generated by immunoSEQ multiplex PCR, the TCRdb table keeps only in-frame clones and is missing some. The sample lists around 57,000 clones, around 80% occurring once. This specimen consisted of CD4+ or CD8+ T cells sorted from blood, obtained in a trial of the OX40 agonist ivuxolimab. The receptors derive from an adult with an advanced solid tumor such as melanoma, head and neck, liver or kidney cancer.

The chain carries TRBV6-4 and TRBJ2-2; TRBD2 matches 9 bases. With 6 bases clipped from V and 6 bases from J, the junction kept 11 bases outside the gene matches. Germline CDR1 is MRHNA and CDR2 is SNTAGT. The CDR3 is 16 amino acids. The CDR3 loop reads CASSPGTSRAAGELFF. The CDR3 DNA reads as TGTGCCAGCAGCCCGGGGACTAGCAGAGCGGCCGGGGAGCTGTTTTTT.

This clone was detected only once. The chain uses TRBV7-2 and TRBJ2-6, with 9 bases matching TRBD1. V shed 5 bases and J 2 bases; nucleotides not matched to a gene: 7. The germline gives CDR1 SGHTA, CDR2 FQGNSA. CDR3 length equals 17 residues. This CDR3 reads CASSRRQGDTGANVLTF. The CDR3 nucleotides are TGTGCCAGCAGCAGAAGACAGGGGGACACTGGGGCCAACGTCCTGACTTTC.

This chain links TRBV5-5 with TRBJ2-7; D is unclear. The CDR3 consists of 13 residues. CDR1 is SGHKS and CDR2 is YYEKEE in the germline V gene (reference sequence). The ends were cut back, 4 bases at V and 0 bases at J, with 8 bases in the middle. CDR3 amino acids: CASSPGGSYEQYF. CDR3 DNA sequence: TGTGCCAGCAGCCCGGGTGGCTCCTACGAGCAGTACTTC. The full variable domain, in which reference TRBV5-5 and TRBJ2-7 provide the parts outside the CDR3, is DAGVTQSPTHLIKTRGQQVTLRCSPISGHKSVSWYQQVLGQGPQFIFQYYEKEERGRGNFPDRFSARQFPNYSSELNVNALLLGDSALYLCASSPGGSYEQYFGPGTRLTVT.

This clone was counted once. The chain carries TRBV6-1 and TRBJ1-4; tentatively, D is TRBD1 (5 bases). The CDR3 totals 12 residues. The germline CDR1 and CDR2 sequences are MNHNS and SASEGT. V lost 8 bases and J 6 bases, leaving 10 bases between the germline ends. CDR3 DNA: TGTGCCAGCCGAAGGGGATATGAAAAACTGTTTTTT. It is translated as CASRRGYEKLFF.

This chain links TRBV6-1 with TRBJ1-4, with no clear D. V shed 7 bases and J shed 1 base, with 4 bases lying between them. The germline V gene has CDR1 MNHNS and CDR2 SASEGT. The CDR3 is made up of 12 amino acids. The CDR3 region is CASKRTNEKLFF. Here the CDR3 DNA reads TGTGCCAGCAAGCGAACTAATGAAAAACTGTTTTTT.

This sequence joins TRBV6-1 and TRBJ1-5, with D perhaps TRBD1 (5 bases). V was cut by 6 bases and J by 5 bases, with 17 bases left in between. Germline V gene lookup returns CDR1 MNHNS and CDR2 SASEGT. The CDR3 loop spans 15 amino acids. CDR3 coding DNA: TGTGCCAGCAGCAAACGAGGCCGGGGGGATCAGCCCCAGCATTTT. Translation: CASSKRGRGDQPQHF.

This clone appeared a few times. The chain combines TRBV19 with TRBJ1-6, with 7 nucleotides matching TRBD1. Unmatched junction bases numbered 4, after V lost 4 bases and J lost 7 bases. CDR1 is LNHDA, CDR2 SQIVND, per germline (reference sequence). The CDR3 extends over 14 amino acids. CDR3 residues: CASSTQGTNSPLHF. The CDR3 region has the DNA TGTGCCAGTAGTACACAGGGGACGAATTCACCCCTCCACTTT.